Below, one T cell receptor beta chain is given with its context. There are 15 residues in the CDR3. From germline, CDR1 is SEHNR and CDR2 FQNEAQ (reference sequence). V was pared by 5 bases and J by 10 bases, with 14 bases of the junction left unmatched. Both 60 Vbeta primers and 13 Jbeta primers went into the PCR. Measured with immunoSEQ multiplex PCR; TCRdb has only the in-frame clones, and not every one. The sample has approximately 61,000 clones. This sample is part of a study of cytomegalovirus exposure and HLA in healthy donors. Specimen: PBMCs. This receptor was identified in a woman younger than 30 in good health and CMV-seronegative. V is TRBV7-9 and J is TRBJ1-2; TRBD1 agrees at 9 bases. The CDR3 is CASSNTPGQGKHYTF. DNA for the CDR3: TGTGCCAGCAGCAACACCCCCGGACAGGGGAAGCACTACACCTTC.